The clone carrying this T cell receptor (beta chain) came up a few times. The antigen is undetermined. The V and J ends lost 4 bases and 2 bases respectively, with 12 bases between them. From germline, CDR1 is SGHRS and CDR2 YFSETQ. This CDR3 is 14 amino acids long. The repertoire was sequenced with immunoSEQ multiplex PCR; TCRdb's copy has only in-frame clones and lacks some. The sample has about 67,000 clones, about 72% seen once. This specimen comes from a study of PD-1 blockade in mismatch repair-deficient tumors. General observations from the study: Rapid post-treatment expansion, then contraction, generally preceding radiologic response, marked tumor-resident clones.

This sequence joins TRBV5-1 and TRBJ1-2; D is possibly TRBD1 (6 bases). This clonotype was sampled from an adult with mismatch repair-deficient cancer. This sample comprised peripheral blood, obtained 2 weeks after starting pembrolizumab. CDR3 sequence: CASSGEGGNYGYTF. The CDR3 region has the DNA TGCGCCAGCAGCGGAGAAGGGGGGAACTATGGCTACACCTTC.